This TCR beta chain was obtained from a study of cytomegalovirus exposure and HLA in healthy donors. This clone has only one observation. No antigen is known for it. Amplification used 60 Vbeta primers and 13 Jbeta primers. Clones were read by immunoSEQ multiplex PCR, and TCRdb kept only the in-frame ones, dropping some. The sample lists under 150,000 clones, over 70% occurring once. Nominally healthy donors provided the samples, though records likely missed some immune exposures. Study-wide results and limits: Most TCRs appeared rarely, but some public TCRs recurred in many donors. Presence/absence analyses took donor sequencing depth as roughly uniform. The study listed 150 to 200 cytomegalovirus-associated TCR beta chains.

Sequenced input: PBMCs. This TCR was recovered from a woman in her 40s in good health and CMV-seronegative.

The CDR3 DNA is TGTGCCTTATCCCAGGGGGCGGGAGAGACCCAGTACTTC. Translating it yields CALSQGAGETQYF. V and J are TRBV10-3 and TRBJ2-5, with 8 positions matching TRBD1. V lost 11 bases and J lost 4; bases outside the gene matches: 9. CDR1 and CDR2 (germline): ENHRY, SYGVKD. The CDR3 contains 13 residues.